The present TCR beta chain was sequenced within a study of identical twins. Whole-study results and caveats: There was an excess of low generation probability in the out-of-frame alpha sequences that twins shared.

This CDR3 contains 13 residues. Germline loops: CDR1 SGHRS, CDR2 YFSETQ. The V and J ends lost 0 bases and 5 bases respectively, with 8 bases between them. This clonotype was detected ten times or more. Antigen: not known. Using its own MiXCR run on the 5' RACE reads, TCRdb lists one record per CDR3 protein. The sample shows 450,000 to 650,000 distinct CDR3 sequences, around 15% of them seen only once. These sequences were also reported in another study, on yellow fever vaccine responses in identical twins.

The chain recombines TRBV5-1 with TRBJ1-1; D is unresolved. This TCR was sampled from a woman younger than 35 in good health. Material for sequencing was CD4+ T cells sorted from blood. CDR3 residues: CASSLELGTEAFF. DNA for the CDR3: TGCGCCAGCAGCTTGGAGTTGGGGACTGAAGCTTTCTTT.